Below, 24 T cell receptor beta chains from the same sample are listed, as sequenced in a study of CD8 T cells in ankylosing spondylitis. General observations from the study: Ankylosing spondylitis blood appeared to be characterized by a TCR beta motif of eight highly homologous variants.

These receptors have no known antigen. TCRdb itself ran the 5' RACE reads through MiXCR, one entry per CDR3 protein. Of about 800,000 distinct CDR3 sequences listed, about 11% are singletons. The specimen sequenced was blood, either unsorted or a sorted T cell fraction (not recorded which). Receptors were obtained from a male donor with ankylosing spondylitis.

This chain uses TRBV7-2 with TRBJ1-2; 10 positions match TRBD1. V lost 0 bases to trimming and J lost 3 bases; unmatched junction nucleotides: 4. CDR3 length equals 16 residues. Germline values: CDR1 SGHTA, CDR2 FQGNSA. The CDR3 loop reads CASSLATTGGYYGYTF. The CDR3 DNA reads as TGTGCCAGCAGCTTAGCTACGACAGGGGGCTACTATGGCTACACCTTC.

The chain combines TRBV9 with TRBJ2-5, with TRBD2 matching over 7 bases. This CDR3 comprises 15 residues. The trim removed 0 bases at V and 0 bases at J, leaving 2 bases unmatched. Per the germline V gene, CDR1 is SGDLS and CDR2 is YYNGEE. In DNA form, the CDR3 reads TGTGCCAGCAGCGTAGTGGGAGGGTACCAAGAGACCCAGTACTTC. This codes for CASSVVGGYQETQYF.

This clonotype was seen at least ten times. This sequence joins TRBV12-3 or TRBV12-4 and TRBJ1-2, with D uncertain. The CDR3 length is 13 residues. The V end was cut by 1 base, the J end by 5 bases, with 8 bases between. The CDR3: CASSLGDGYGYTF. Written as DNA, the CDR3 is TGTGCCAGCAGTTTAGGCGATGGATATGGCTACACCTTC.

This clonotype showed up just a few times. This chain uses TRBV20-1 with TRBJ2-3, with D maybe TRBD2 (5 bases). V was trimmed by 3 bases and J by 0 bases, leaving 10 bases between them. Germline values: CDR1 DFQATT, CDR2 SNEGSKA (reference sequence). This CDR3 region has 14 residues. Here the CDR3 reads CSASPGDSTDTQYF. In DNA, the CDR3 is TGCAGTGCTAGCCCCGGGGATAGCACAGATACGCAGTATTTT.

This clonotype occurred many times. This chain joins TRBV7-9 and TRBJ2-1; the D is unclear. The ends were cut back, 5 bases at V and 9 bases at J, with 11 bases in the middle. Germline V CDR1 and CDR2: SEHNR, FQNEAQ (reference sequence). CDR3 length: 12 residues. As DNA, the CDR3 is TGTGCCAGCAGCGACCCCAGCGCTGAGCAGTTCTTC. This sequence encodes CASSDPSAEQFF.

The genes are TRBV20-1 and TRBJ1-3; possible D gene TRBD1, 6 bases. Trimming stripped 5 bases from V and 0 bases from J, with 14 bases between. Per the germline V gene, CDR1 is DFQATT and CDR2 is SNEGSKA (reference sequence). This CDR3 has 15 residues. CDR3 sequence reads: CSARPRTASGNTIYF. The CDR3, as DNA: TGCAGTGCTCGGCCCCGGACAGCCTCTGGAAACACCATATATTTT.

The table lists this clonotype with many counts. The J gene is TRBJ1-3, the V gene TRBV12-3 or TRBV12-4; the D is unclear. This CDR3 is built from 11 residues. The germline V and J ends were trimmed by 2 bases and 8 bases, with 4 bases remaining between them. Written as DNA, the CDR3 is TGTGCCAGCAGTTTATCGGACACCATATATTTT. Its translation: CASSLSDTIYF.

CDR3 coding DNA: TGTGCCAGCTCGAAGTCTGCACAGGCCAATTCACCCCTCCACTTT. This encodes CASSKSAQANSPLHF. The V call is TRBV18, the J call TRBJ1-6; TRBD1 might be the D (5 bases). Trimming removed 6 bases from V and 7 bases from J, with 16 bases in between. CDR3 length: 15 residues. Germline lookup yields CDR1 KGHSH and CDR2 LQKENI.

This clonotype showed up just a few times. The chain employs TRBV28 and TRBJ1-5; D not resolved. The CDR3 spans 12 residues. V was cut by 3 bases and J by 6 bases, with 6 bases left in between. Germline V CDR1 and CDR2: MDHEN, SYDVKM. In DNA, the CDR3 is TGTGCCAGCAGTTTTTGGGCTCAGCCCCAGCATTTT. It codes for CASSFWAQPQHF.

The V gene is TRBV6-2 or TRBV6-3, the J gene TRBJ2-2; possible D gene TRBD2, 6 bases. Germline CDR1 reads MNHEY; CDR2 reads SVGEGT. V lost 10 bases and J lost 0, with 15 bases in between. CDR3 length: 15 amino acids. The chain's CDR3 is CAIRGRTTNTGELFF. CDR3 nucleotides: TGTGCCATTCGTGGGAGGACAACGAACACCGGGGAGCTGTTTTTT.

This clonotype was found a few times. The chain recombines TRBV7-2 with TRBJ2-1, with no clear D. The CDR3 has 12 residues. V lost 1 base and J 9 bases, leaving 7 bases between the germline ends. Germline V gene data show CDR1 as SGHTA and CDR2 as FQGNSA. CDR3 nucleotides: TGTGCCAGCAGCTTAGTTGTAGTTGAGCAGTTCTTC. This codes for CASSLVVVEQFF.

This clonotype has a handful of counts. V gene TRBV20-1 combines with J gene TRBJ1-5; D gene unclear. The germline CDR1 and CDR2 sequences are DFQATT and SNEGSKA (reference sequence). V lost 6 bases to trimming and J lost 7 bases, with 16 bases between them. This CDR3 is built from 13 residues. Written as DNA, the CDR3 is TGCAGTGCCTACGGACGTGCTGGGCAGCCCCAGCATTTT. This gives the protein CSAYGRAGQPQHF.

This clonotype was observed many times. CDR3 DNA: TGCGCCAGCAGCTGGGGCCAGCGTCAGGCAAGCTCCTACAATGAGCAGTTCTTC. Translated, it gives CASSWGQRQASSYNEQFF. This chain connects TRBV5-1 to TRBJ2-1, with D possibly TRBD1 on 5 matching bases. CDR1 is SGHRS and CDR2 is YFSETQ in the germline V gene. V dropped 3 bases and J dropped 0 bases, with 19 bases sitting between them. There are 18 residues in the CDR3.

This clonotype has only a few counts. The rearrangement joins TRBV5-6 to TRBJ1-1; tentatively, D is TRBD1 (6 bases). CDR3 size: 15 residues. Trimming removed 0 bases at V and 4 bases at J, with 13 bases between. CDR1 is SGHDT and CDR2 is YYEEEE in the germline V gene. CDR3 region: CASSLGNRDFTEAFF. For the CDR3, the DNA is TGTGCCAGCAGCTTGGGCAACAGGGATTTCACTGAAGCTTTCTTT.

In its sample, this clonotype was seen a few times. V is TRBV6-1 and J is TRBJ1-5; D remains ambiguous. The germline V gene has CDR1 MNHNS and CDR2 SASEGT. The CDR3 has 14 amino acids. V was shortened by 5 bases and J by 3 bases, with 11 bases between the two germline ends. Here the CDR3 reads CASSPFGDNQPQHF. The CDR3 nucleotides are TGTGCCAGCAGTCCGTTCGGAGACAATCAGCCCCAGCATTTT.

The chain joins TRBV20-1 to TRBJ1-2; D unclear. In germline, CDR1 is DFQATT, CDR2 SNEGSKA (reference sequence). V lost 2 bases to trimming and J lost 3 bases, with 13 bases between them. CDR3 length: 14 residues. The CDR3: CSARKGGNDYGYTF. The CDR3 DNA sequence: TGCAGTGCTAGAAAGGGAGGGAATGACTATGGCTACACCTTC.

This chain links TRBV18 with TRBJ1-6, with TRBD1 as a possible D gene (6 bases). The CDR3 covers 15 residues. Germline V gives CDR1 KGHSH, CDR2 LQKENI. V dropped 3 bases and J dropped 9 bases, with 15 bases sitting between them. The CDR3 spells CASSPLDSGGSPLHF. The CDR3 coding sequence is TGTGCCAGCTCACCCCTGGACAGCGGCGGTTCACCCCTCCACTTT.

The chain employs TRBV7-2 and TRBJ2-6; D may be TRBD1 (5 bases). Germline values: CDR1 SGHTA, CDR2 FQGNSA. The CDR3 is 15 residues long. Trimming cost V 3 bases and J 4 bases, with 10 bases left between them. The CDR3, as DNA: TGTGCCAGCAGCTTCGTCAGGGCCGGGGCCAACGTCCTGACTTTC. Amino acids: CASSFVRAGANVLTF.

The chain carries TRBV9 and TRBJ2-3; D is undetermined. Per germline, CDR1 SGDLS and CDR2 YYNGEE. Trimming removed 0 bases at V and 6 bases at J, with 8 bases between. This CDR3 comprises 13 residues. This chain's CDR3 is CASSVVSADTQYF. In nucleotides, the CDR3 is TGTGCCAGCAGCGTAGTCTCTGCGGATACGCAGTATTTT.

The sample holds a few counts of this clonotype. The chain links TRBV27 to TRBJ2-5, with a tentative D call TRBD2 (5 bases). From germline, CDR1 is MNHEY and CDR2 SMNVEV (reference sequence). Trimming removed 8 bases at V and 5 bases at J, with 9 bases between. This CDR3 contains 11 residues. The DNA for the CDR3 is TGTGCCAGCGGTACGGGGGAGACCCAGTACTTC. Translated: CASGTGETQYF.

The table lists this clonotype with a few counts. The rearrangement uses TRBV20-1 and TRBJ1-3, with D perhaps matching TRBD1 (6 bases). The CDR3 extends over 15 amino acids. Germline CDR1 DFQATT, CDR2 SNEGSKA (reference sequence). V shed 5 bases and J shed 0 bases, with 14 bases lying between them. CDR3 loop: CSARDNAFSGNTIYF. CDR3 nucleotide sequence: TGCAGTGCTCGGGACAACGCTTTCTCTGGAAACACCATATATTTT.

This clonotype was seen only a few times. V gene TRBV28 combines with J gene TRBJ1-2; D ambiguous. The V end lost 7 bases, the J end lost 2 bases, and 11 bases lay between the germline ends. Germline values: CDR1 MDHEN, CDR2 SYDVKM. This CDR3 spans 13 amino acids. CDR3 amino acids: CASTRDPNYGYTF. CDR3 nucleotide sequence: TGTGCCAGCACCCGGGATCCAAACTATGGCTACACCTTC.

This clonotype has at least ten counts. The chain links TRBV20-1 to TRBJ2-1; weak D call: TRBD2 (6 bases). Germline lookup yields CDR1 DFQATT and CDR2 SNEGSKA (reference sequence). The CDR3 is 14 residues long. Trimming removed 6 bases from V and 0 bases from J, with 12 bases in between. CDR3 DNA: TGCAGTGCCCTAGCGCCTAACTCCTACAATGAGCAGTTCTTC. This sequence encodes CSALAPNSYNEQFF.

V and J are TRBV5-6 and TRBJ2-1, with D possibly being TRBD2 (5 bases). Germline V gives CDR1 SGHDT, CDR2 YYEEEE. Trimming removed 4 bases from V and 2 bases from J, with 16 bases in between. CDR3 length equals 16 residues. CDR3 bases: TGTGCCAGCAGCCCTCTAAACCAGCGGCCCTACAATGAGCAGTTCTTC. Encoded protein: CASSPLNQRPYNEQFF.